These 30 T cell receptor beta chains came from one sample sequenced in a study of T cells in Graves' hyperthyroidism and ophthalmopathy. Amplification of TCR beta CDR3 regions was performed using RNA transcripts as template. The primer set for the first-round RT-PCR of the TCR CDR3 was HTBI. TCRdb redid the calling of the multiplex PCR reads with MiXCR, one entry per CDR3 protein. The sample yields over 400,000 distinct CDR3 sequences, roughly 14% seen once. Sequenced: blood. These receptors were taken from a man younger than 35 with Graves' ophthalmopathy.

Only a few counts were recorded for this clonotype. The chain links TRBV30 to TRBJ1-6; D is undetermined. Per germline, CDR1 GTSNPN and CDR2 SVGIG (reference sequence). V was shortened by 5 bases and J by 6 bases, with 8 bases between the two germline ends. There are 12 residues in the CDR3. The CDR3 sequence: CAWSNRNSPLHF. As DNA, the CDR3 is TGTGCCTGGTCCAATCGTAATTCACCCCTCCACTTT.

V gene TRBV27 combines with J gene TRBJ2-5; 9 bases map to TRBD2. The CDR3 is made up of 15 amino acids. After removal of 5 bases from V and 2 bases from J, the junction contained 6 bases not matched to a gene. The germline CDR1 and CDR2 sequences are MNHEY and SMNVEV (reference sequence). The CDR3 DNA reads TGTGCCAGCAGTGTTTTAGCGGGGGCTCAAGAGACCCAGTACTTC. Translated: CASSVLAGAQETQYF.

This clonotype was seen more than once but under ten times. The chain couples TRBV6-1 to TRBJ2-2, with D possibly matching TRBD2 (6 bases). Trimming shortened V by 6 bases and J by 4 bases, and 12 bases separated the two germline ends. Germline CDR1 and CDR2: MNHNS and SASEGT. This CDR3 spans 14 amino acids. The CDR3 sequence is CASRWGLSTGELFF. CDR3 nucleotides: TGTGCCAGCAGGTGGGGACTTTCCACCGGGGAGCTGTTTTTT.

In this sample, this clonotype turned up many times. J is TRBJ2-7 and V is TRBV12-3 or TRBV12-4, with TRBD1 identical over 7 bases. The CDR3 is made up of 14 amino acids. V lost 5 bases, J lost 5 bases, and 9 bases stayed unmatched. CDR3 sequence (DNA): TGTGCCAGCAGTCTATGGCAGGGGACAGACGAGCAGTACTTC. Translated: CASSLWQGTDEQYF.

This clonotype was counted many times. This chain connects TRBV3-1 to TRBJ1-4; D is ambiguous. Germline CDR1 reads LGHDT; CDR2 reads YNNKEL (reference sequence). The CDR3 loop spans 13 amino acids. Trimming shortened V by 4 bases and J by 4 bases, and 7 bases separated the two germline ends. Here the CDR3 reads CASSPRSNEKLFF. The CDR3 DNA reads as TGTGCCAGCAGCCCGAGGAGTAATGAAAAACTGTTTTTT.

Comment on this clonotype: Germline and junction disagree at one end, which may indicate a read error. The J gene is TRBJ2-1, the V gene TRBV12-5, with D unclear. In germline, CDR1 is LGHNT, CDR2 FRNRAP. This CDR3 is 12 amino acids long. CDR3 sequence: CASGFDVNEQFF. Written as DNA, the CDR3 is TGTGCTAGTGGTTTCGACGTGAATGAGCAATTCTTC. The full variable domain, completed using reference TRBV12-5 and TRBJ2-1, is DARVTQTPRHKVTEMGQEVTMRCQPILGHNTVFWYRQTMMQGLELLAYFRNRAPLDDSGMPKDRFSAEMPDATLATLKIQPSEPRDSAVYFCASGFDVNEQFFGPGTRLTVL.

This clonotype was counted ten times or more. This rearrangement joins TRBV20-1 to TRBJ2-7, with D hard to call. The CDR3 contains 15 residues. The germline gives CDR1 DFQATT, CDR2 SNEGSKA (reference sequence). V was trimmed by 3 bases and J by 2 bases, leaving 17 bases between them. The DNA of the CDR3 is TGCAGTGCTAGTCCGTTTGGACGGACCACCTACGAGCAGTACTTC. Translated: CSASPFGRTTYEQYF.

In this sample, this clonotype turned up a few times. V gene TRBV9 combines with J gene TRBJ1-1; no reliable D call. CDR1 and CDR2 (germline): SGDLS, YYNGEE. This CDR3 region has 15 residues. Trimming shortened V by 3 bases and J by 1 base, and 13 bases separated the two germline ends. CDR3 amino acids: CASSAYGPANTEAFF. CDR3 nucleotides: TGTGCCAGCAGCGCCTACGGACCGGCGAACACTGAAGCTTTCTTT.

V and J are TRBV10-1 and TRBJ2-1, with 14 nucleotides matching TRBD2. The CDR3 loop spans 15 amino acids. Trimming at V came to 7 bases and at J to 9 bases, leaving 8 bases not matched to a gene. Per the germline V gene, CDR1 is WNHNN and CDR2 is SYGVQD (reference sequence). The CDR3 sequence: CASTLGLAGVCEQFF. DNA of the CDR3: TGCGCCAGCACCTTGGGACTAGCGGGAGTTTGTGAGCAGTTCTTC.

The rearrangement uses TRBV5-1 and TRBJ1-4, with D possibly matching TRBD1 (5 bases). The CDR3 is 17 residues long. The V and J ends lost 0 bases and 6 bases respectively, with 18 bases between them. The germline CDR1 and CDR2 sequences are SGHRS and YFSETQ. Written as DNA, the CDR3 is TGCGCCAGCAGCTTGGACCCGGAGACAGCGTCGGATGAAAAACTGTTTTTT. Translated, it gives CASSLDPETASDEKLFF. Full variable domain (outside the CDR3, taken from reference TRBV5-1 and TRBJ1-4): KAGVTQTPRYLIKTRGQQVTLSCSPISGHRSVSWYQQTPGQGLQFLFEYFSETQRNKGNFPGRFSGRQFSNSRSEMNVSTLELGDSALYLCASSLDPETASDEKLFFGSGTQLSVL.

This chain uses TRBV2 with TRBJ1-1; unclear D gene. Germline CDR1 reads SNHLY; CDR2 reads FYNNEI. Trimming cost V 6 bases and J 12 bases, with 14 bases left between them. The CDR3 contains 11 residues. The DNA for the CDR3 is TGTGCCAGCAGCGCTTTAATTCCAACTTTCTTT. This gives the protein CASSALIPTFF.

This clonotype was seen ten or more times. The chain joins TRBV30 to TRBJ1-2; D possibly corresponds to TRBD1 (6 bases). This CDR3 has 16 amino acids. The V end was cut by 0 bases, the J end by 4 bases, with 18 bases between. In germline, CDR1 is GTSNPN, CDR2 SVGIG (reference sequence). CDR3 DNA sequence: TGTGCCTGGAGTGTAAGATGGGCCCGGGACACCTATGGCTACACCTTC. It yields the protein CAWSVRWARDTYGYTF.

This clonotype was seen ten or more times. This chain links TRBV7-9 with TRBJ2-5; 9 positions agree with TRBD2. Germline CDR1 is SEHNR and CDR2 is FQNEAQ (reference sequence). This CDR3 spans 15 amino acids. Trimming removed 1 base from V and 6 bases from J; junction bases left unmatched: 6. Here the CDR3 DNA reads TGTGCCAGCAGCTTAGTCCCAGCGGGGGGACAGACCCAGTACTTC. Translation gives CASSLVPAGGQTQYF.

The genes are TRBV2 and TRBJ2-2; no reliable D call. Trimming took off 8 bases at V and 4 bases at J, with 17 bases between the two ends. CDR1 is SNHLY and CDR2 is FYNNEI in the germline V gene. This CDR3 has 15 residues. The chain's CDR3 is CASGYSPRVTGELFF. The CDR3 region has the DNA TGTGCCAGCGGTTATAGCCCCCGGGTCACCGGGGAGCTGTTTTTT.

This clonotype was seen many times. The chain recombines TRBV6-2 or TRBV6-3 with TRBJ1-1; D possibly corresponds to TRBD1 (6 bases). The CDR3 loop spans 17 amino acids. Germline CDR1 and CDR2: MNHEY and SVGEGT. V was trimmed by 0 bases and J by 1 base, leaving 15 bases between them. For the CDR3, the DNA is TGTGCCAGCAGTTACTCGACCAGGGGCGGATCGAACACTGAAGCTTTCTTT. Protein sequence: CASSYSTRGGSNTEAFF.

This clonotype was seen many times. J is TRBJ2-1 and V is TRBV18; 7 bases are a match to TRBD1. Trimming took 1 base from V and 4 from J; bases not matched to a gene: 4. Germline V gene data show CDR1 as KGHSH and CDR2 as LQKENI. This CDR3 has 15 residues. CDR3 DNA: TGTGCCAGCTCACCACAGGACAGGACATACAATGAGCAGTTCTTC. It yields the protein CASSPQDRTYNEQFF. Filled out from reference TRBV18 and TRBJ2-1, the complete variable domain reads NAGVMQNPRHLVRRRGQEARLRCSPMKGHSHVYWYRQLPEEGLKFMVYLQKENIIDESGMPKERFSAEFPKEGPSILRIQQVVRGDSAAYFCASSPQDRTYNEQFFGPGTRLTVL.

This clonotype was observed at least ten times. CDR3 bases: TGCAGTGCTAGAGATTTTGTAGCGGAACGGAACACCGGGGAGCTGTTTTTT. It specifies CSARDFVAERNTGELFF. The genes are TRBV20-1 and TRBJ2-2; a weak D match, TRBD2 (6 bases). V lost 0 bases, J lost 1 base, and 15 bases lay in between. The CDR3 spans 17 residues. Germline V lookup: CDR1 DFQATT, CDR2 SNEGSKA (reference sequence).

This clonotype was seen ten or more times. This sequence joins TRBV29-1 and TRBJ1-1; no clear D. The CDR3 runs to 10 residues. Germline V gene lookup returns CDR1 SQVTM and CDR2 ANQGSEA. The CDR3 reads CTIETTEAFF. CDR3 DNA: TGCACCATCGAAACCACTGAAGCTTTCTTT.

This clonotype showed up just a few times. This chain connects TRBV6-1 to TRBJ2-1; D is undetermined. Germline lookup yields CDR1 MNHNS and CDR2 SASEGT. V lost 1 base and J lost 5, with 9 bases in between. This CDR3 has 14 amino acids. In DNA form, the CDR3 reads TGTGCCAGCAGTGAAGTTGGGCGGAACAATGAGCAGTTCTTC. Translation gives CASSEVGRNNEQFF.

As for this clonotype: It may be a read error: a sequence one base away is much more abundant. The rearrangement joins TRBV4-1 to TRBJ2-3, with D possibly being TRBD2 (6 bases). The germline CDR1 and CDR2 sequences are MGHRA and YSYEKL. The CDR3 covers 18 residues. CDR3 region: CASSQEYYSGWTVDTQCF. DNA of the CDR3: TGCGCCAGCAGCCAAGAGTACTACAGCGGGTGGACGGTAGATACGCAGTGTTTT.

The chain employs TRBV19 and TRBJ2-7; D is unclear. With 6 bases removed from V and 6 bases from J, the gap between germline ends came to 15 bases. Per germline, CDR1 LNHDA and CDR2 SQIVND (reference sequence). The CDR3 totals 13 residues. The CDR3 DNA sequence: TGTGCCAGTAGCATAATGGTTCTCGGCGAGCAGTACTTC. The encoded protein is CASSIMVLGEQYF.

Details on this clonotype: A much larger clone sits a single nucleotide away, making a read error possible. The CDR3: CSALLNPGELSF. The CDR3 bases are TGCAGTGCTCTCCTTAACCCCGGGGAGCTGTCTTTT. The V call is TRBV20-1, the J call TRBJ2-2, with D possibly being TRBD2 (5 bases). The germline V gene has CDR1 DFQATT and CDR2 SNEGSKA (reference sequence). CDR3 length: 12 amino acids.

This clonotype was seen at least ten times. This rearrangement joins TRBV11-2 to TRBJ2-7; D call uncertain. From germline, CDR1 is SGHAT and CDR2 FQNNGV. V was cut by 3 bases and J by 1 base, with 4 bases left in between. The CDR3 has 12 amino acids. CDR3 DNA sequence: TGTGCCAGCAGCTTGAGGTCCTACGAGCAGTACTTC. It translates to CASSLRSYEQYF.

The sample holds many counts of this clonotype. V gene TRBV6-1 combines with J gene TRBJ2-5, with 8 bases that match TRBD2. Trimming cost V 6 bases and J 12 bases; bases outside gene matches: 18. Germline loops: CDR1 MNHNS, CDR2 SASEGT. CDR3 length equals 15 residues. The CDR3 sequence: CASRESSGHPGGEYF. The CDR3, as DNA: TGTGCCAGCAGGGAGAGTTCGGGACACCCCGGGGGGGAGTACTTC.

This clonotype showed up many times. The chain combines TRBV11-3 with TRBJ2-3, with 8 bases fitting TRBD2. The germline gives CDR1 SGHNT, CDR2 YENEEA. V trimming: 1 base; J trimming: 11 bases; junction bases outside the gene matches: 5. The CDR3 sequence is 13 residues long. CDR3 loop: CASSLGDRGGQYF. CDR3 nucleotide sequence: TGTGCCAGCAGCTTAGGAGATCGGGGGGGGCAGTATTTT. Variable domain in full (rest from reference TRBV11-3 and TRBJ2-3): EAGVVQSPRYKIIEKKQPVAFWCNPISGHNTLYWYLQNLGQGPELLIRYENEEAVDDSQLPKDRFSAERLKGVDSTLKIQPAELGDSAVYLCASSLGDRGGQYFGPGTRLTVL.

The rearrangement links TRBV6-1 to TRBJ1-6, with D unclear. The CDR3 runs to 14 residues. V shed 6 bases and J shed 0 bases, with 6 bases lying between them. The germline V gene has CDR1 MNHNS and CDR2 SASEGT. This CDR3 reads CASRRDSYNSPLHF. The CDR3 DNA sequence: TGTGCCAGCAGGCGGGACTCCTATAATTCACCCCTCCACTTT.

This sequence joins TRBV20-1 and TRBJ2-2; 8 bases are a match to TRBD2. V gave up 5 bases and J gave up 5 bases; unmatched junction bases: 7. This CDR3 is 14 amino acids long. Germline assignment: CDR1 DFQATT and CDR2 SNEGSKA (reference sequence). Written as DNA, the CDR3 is TGCAGTGCTCCTAGAGCTAGCGGGACCGGGGAGCTGTTTTTT. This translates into CSAPRASGTGELFF.

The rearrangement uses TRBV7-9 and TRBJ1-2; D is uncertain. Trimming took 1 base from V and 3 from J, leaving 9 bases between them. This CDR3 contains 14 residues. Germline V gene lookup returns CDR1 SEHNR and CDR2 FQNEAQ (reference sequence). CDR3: CASSLDGLDYGYTF. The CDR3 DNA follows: TGTGCCAGCAGCTTAGATGGGTTGGACTATGGCTACACCTTC.

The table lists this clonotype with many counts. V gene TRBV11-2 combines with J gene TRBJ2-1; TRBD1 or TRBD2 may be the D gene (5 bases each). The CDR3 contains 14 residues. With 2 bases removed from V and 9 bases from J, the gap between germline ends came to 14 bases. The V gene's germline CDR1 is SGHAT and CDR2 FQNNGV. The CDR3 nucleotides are TGTGCCAGCAGCTTACTGGGGGATCGTCCTGAGCAGTTCTTC. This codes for CASSLLGDRPEQFF.

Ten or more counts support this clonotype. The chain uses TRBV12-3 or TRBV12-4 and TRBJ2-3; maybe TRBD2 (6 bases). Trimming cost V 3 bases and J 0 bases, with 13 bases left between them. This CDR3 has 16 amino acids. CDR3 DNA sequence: TGTGCCAGCAGTTTTCGACCCGGGACTAGCACAGATACGCAGTATTTT. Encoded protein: CASSFRPGTSTDTQYF.